This TCR beta chain was identified in a study of T cells after yellow fever vaccination. Study conclusions and caveats: Reappearing after the booster were most of the clones from primary vaccination (roughly 96% CD4, about 87% CD8).

Generation of TCR cDNA used 5'RACE template switching (which added a universal primer site and UMIs). TCRdb reanalysed the 5' RACE reads using MiXCR and keeps one entry per CDR3 protein. Among a few hundred thousand distinct CDR3 sequences, around a sixth were seen once, and the ten largest hold around 15%. Turning to this clonotype: What it recognizes is unknown.

The CDR3 has 14 amino acids. Germline V gene lookup returns CDR1 LNHDA and CDR2 SQIVND (reference sequence). V was pared by 7 bases and J by 3 bases, with 10 bases between. The TCR originated in a man between 18 and 35 years old who received the YFV17D yellow fever vaccine. The starting material was PBMCs, obtained around 5 days after the first yellow fever vaccination. The chain recombines TRBV19 with TRBJ1-6; possibly TRBD1 for D (5 bases). The CDR3 sequence: CASKAGSYNSPLHF. The CDR3 coding sequence is TGTGCCAGTAAGGCAGGGAGCTATAATTCACCCCTCCACTTT.